Shown below are 23 T cell receptor beta chains from a single sample sequenced in a study of identical twins. TCRdb passed the 5' RACE reads through MiXCR, listing each CDR3 protein once. Counted here are some 1,700,000 distinct CDR3 sequences, about 32% occurring once; the ten biggest clones make up around 0.25%. Sequencing input: cord blood. These receptor sequences come from a newborn girl in good health.

The chain joins TRBV5-4 to TRBJ1-1; 7 bases map to TRBD1. Germline values: CDR1 SGHNT, CDR2 YYREEE (reference sequence). The ends lost 1 base at V and 0 bases at J; junction bases unmatched: 6. The CDR3 has 16 residues. The CDR3 spells CASSLWVGTVNTEAFF. The DNA of the CDR3 is TGTGCCAGCAGCTTGTGGGTTGGGACAGTGAACACTGAAGCTTTCTTT.

This clonotype was recorded once. The chain has TRBV6-5 and TRBJ1-1, with 7 bases that match TRBD1. In germline, CDR1 is MNHEY, CDR2 SVGAGI. The CDR3 sequence is 15 residues long. V lost 6 bases, J lost 1 base, and 8 bases stayed unmatched. The CDR3 coding sequence is TGTGCCAGCAGATCGACAGGGTCGAGGAACACTGAAGCTTTCTTT. Encoded protein: CASRSTGSRNTEAFF.

This clonotype was detected only once. The chain combines TRBV20-1 with TRBJ1-1; TRBD1 aligns across 7 bases. CDR3 length: 13 residues. Germline CDR1 reads DFQATT; CDR2 reads SNEGSKA (reference sequence). J gave up 1 base and V 6 bases, and 5 bases lay outside the gene matches. CDR3: CSAVGQANTEAFF. The CDR3 DNA sequence: TGCAGTGCCGTTGGACAGGCGAACACTGAAGCTTTCTTT.

This clonotype was seen a handful of times. The J gene is TRBJ2-1, the V gene TRBV9, with D perhaps TRBD2 (6 bases). Trimming removed 2 bases from V and 8 bases from J, with 11 bases in between. Germline assignment: CDR1 SGDLS and CDR2 YYNGEE. The CDR3 is made up of 13 amino acids. CDR3 sequence: CASSVTRLDEQFF. CDR3 coding DNA: TGTGCCAGCAGCGTGACTAGGCTGGATGAGCAGTTCTTC. Combining the CDR3 with reference TRBV9 and TRBJ2-1 gives the whole variable domain DSGVTQTPKHLITATGQRVTLRCSPRSGDLSVYWYQQSLDQGLQFLIQYYNGEERAKGNILERFSAQQFPDLHSELNLSSLELGDSALYFCASSVTRLDEQFFGPGTRLTVL.

CDR3 coding DNA: TGTGCCAGCAGTTTTGTATCAGCCTACGAGCAGTACTTC. It specifies CASSFVSAYEQYF. The V call is TRBV12-3 or TRBV12-4, the J call TRBJ2-7, with D unclear. The CDR3 is 13 residues long. V lost 3 bases and J lost 2, with 8 bases in between.

The genes are TRBV28 and TRBJ2-1, with D possibly matching TRBD1 (5 bases). Germline V lookup: CDR1 MDHEN, CDR2 SYDVKM. V was pared by 4 bases and J by 8 bases, with 12 bases between. The CDR3 length is 13 residues. The DNA of the CDR3 is TGTGCCAGCAGTTCCCCAGGGTTGGATGAGCAGTTCTTC. Translation gives CASSSPGLDEQFF.

This clonotype was detected only a few times. The CDR3 sequence: CSARVYGGQHEAFF. The DNA of the CDR3 is TGCAGTGCTAGAGTTTATGGCGGACAGCACGAAGCTTTCTTT. V and J are TRBV20-1 and TRBJ1-1, with D tentatively TRBD1 (6 bases). The ends were cut back, 1 base at V and 8 bases at J, with 17 bases in the middle. Germline CDR1 DFQATT, CDR2 SNEGSKA (reference sequence). The CDR3 is 14 amino acids.

This chain uses TRBV3-1 with TRBJ2-7; 7 bases match TRBD1. This CDR3 comprises 14 residues. Per the germline V gene, CDR1 is LGHDT and CDR2 is YNNKEL (reference sequence). After removal of 5 bases from V and 0 bases from J, the junction contained 4 bases not matched to a gene. The CDR3 nucleotides read TGTGCCAGCAGCACGACAGGGATCTCCTACGAGCAGTACTTC. It yields the protein CASSTTGISYEQYF.

The V and J genes are TRBV2 and TRBJ1-2; 8 nucleotides match TRBD1. V dropped 4 bases and J dropped 6; count of bases not matched to a gene: 10. Germline values: CDR1 SNHLY, CDR2 FYNNEI. The CDR3 is made up of 15 amino acids. In DNA, the CDR3 is TGTGCCAGCAGTGCCCTTAAGGACAGGGCCCATGGCTACACCTTC. Translated: CASSALKDRAHGYTF.

This clonotype was seen more than once but under ten times. This chain uses TRBV4-1 with TRBJ2-5; 7 positions agree with TRBD2. The J segment lost 1 base and the V segment lost 3 bases, leaving 5 bases of the junction unmatched. The CDR3 is 15 amino acids. The germline CDR1 and CDR2 sequences are MGHRA and YSYEKL. The CDR3 protein is CASSHKRGIQETQYF. As DNA, the CDR3 is TGCGCCAGCAGCCACAAGCGGGGTATCCAAGAGACCCAGTACTTC.

This clonotype came up a few times. J is TRBJ2-1 and V is TRBV10-3; 12 bases align to TRBD2. Germline CDR1 is ENHRY and CDR2 is SYGVKD. Germline trimming cut 8 bases from V and 7 bases from J; bases unmatched to any gene: 15. This CDR3 has 17 amino acids. CDR3 sequence: CAIRPDLAGGLMNEQFF. The CDR3 DNA follows: TGTGCCATCCGCCCCGATCTAGCGGGGGGGCTGATGAATGAGCAGTTCTTC.

The table lists this clonotype with a few counts. The chain has TRBV20-1 and TRBJ1-2; D not resolved. The CDR3 loop spans 14 amino acids. Germline V gives CDR1 DFQATT, CDR2 SNEGSKA (reference sequence). V lost 8 bases and J lost 2, with 18 bases in between. CDR3 sequence reads: CSLRQRDGNYGYTF. In nucleotides, the CDR3 is TGCAGTCTCCGCCAACGAGACGGAAACTATGGCTACACCTTC.

The chain joins TRBV5-1 to TRBJ2-7; 9 nucleotides line up with TRBD1. The J segment lost 3 bases and the V segment lost 2 bases, leaving 12 bases of the junction unmatched. CDR1 is SGHRS, CDR2 YFSETQ, per germline. There are 17 residues in the CDR3. The CDR3 DNA reads as TGCGCCAGCAGCTTAAAGGGACAGGGTGGCTCACTCTACGAGCAGTACTTC. Its protein is CASSLKGQGGSLYEQYF.

This clonotype was seen a few times. V usage is TRBV5-1 and J usage is TRBJ1-1; no clear D gene. CDR3 length equals 15 residues. Germline V lookup: CDR1 SGHRS, CDR2 YFSETQ. The ends were cut back, 0 bases at V and 0 bases at J, with 9 bases in the middle. The CDR3 DNA reads as TGCGCCAGCAGCTTGGAAAAGGGCGTGAACACTGAAGCTTTCTTT. This translates into CASSLEKGVNTEAFF.

This clonotype has a count of ten or more. The chain carries TRBV12-3 or TRBV12-4 and TRBJ1-4; 8 positions match TRBD1. Trimming removed 3 bases from V and 7 bases from J; junction bases left unmatched: 7. The length of the CDR3 is 15 residues. CDR3 in DNA: TGTGCCAGCAGTTTGGGTGGGACAGGAGGTGAAAAACTGTTTTTT. Residues: CASSLGGTGGEKLFF.

The chain combines TRBV4-1 with TRBJ2-1; 8 nucleotides agree with TRBD2. Gene TRBJ2-7 matches the end of the DNA better, so the J call may be wrong. From germline, CDR1 is MGHRA and CDR2 YSYEKL. The CDR3 extends over 17 amino acids. The CDR3: CASSQDQRGSSYNEQYF. For the CDR3, the DNA is TGCGCCAGCAGCCAAGACCAGCGGGGGAGCTCCTACAATGAGCAGTACTTC.

The genes are TRBV27 and TRBJ1-2, with unresolved D. Trimming pared 8 bases from V and 6 bases from J, leaving 28 bases between. Per the germline V gene, CDR1 is MNHEY and CDR2 is SMNVEV (reference sequence). The CDR3 extends over 17 amino acids. The CDR3 sequence: CASGIRRERAMVNGYTF. The CDR3 region has the DNA TGTGCCAGCGGTATCCGTCGAGAAAGGGCCATGGTGAATGGCTACACCTTC.

The table lists this clonotype with a few counts. The rearrangement joins TRBV11-3 to TRBJ1-4; D uncertain. The CDR3 has 20 residues. Germline-derived CDR1 and CDR2 are SGHNT and YENEEA. With 7 bases removed from V and 7 bases from J, the gap between germline ends came to 34 bases. DNA of the CDR3: TGTGCCAGCACCCCTCGAGTCAAGAGACGGCCGCTACAGCTGGGTGAAAAACTGTTTTTT. Encoded protein: CASTPRVKRRPLQLGEKLFF.

V is TRBV13 and J is TRBJ2-5; D possibly corresponds to TRBD2 (6 bases). Judging by the DNA end, TRBJ2-7 fits better; the J call may be wrong. This CDR3 comprises 16 residues. CDR1 PRHDT and CDR2 FYEKMQ come from the germline V gene (reference sequence). The DNA of the CDR3 is TGTGCCAGCAGCTCACGTCGGGGTAGCGGTACCTACGAGCAGTACTTC. Its protein is CASSSRRGSGTYEQYF.

This clonotype was counted only a few times. The chain's CDR3 is CASSDQQGRATEAFF. The CDR3 DNA reads TGTGCCAGCAGTGATCAACAGGGCCGGGCCACTGAAGCTTTCTTT. The chain has TRBV6-1 and TRBJ1-1; possible D gene TRBD1, 6 bases. The germline V gene encodes CDR1 MNHNS and CDR2 SASEGT. This CDR3 spans 15 amino acids. The V end was cut by 3 bases, the J end by 4 bases, with 15 bases between.

The chain links TRBV12-3 or TRBV12-4 to TRBJ2-7; a weak D match, TRBD2 (7 bases). Deletions cut 10 bases from V and 0 bases from J, with 13 bases between. The CDR3 length is 13 residues. CDR3 amino acids: CATGGPLSYEQYF. The CDR3 DNA sequence: TGTGCCACGGGGGGCCCCCTCTCCTACGAGCAGTACTTC.

The J gene is TRBJ2-5, the V gene TRBV6-5; tentative D call: TRBD2 (5 bases). Deletions cut 6 bases from V and 11 bases from J, with 28 bases between. Germline V gives CDR1 MNHEY, CDR2 SVGAGI. The CDR3 is 16 amino acids. CDR3 protein: CASSQTVPYPNGEQYF. CDR3 DNA sequence: TGTGCCAGCAGCCAAACAGTGCCCTACCCGAATGGGGAGCAGTACTTC.

The J gene is TRBJ2-1, the V gene TRBV19; the D is unclear. This CDR3 spans 13 amino acids. V shed 6 bases and J shed 1 base, with 7 bases lying between them. The V gene's germline CDR1 is LNHDA and CDR2 SQIVND (reference sequence). For the CDR3, the DNA is TGTGCCAGTAGGCAGCCGTCCTACAATGAGCAGTTCTTC. Its protein product is CASRQPSYNEQFF.